The entry below gives a single T cell receptor (beta chain) sequence along with its context. Its antigen is as yet unknown. This sample stems from a study of T cell repertoires in cytomegalovirus infection. About the study: Both a matching HLA type and CMV infection were indicated by public TCR beta signatures.

Study findings and constraints: Individuals carrying CMV plus the relevant HLA were identified by cumulative frequency of public TCR beta families. There were HLA-C-restricted CMV-specific TCR beta clonotypes dominating the ex vivo response.

In germline, CDR1 is SEHNR, CDR2 FQNEAQ (reference sequence). Trimming at V came to 4 bases and at J to 3 bases, leaving 6 bases not matched to a gene. The length of the CDR3 is 14 residues. Each CDR3 protein gets one entry after TCRdb re-called the reads with MiXCR. The sample yields some 220,000 distinct CDR3 sequences, about 39% seen once. The chain uses TRBV7-9 and TRBJ2-7; 7 bases line up with TRBD1. This sequence originates from a human donor in good health (CMV status not recorded). Some clones in this sample may be carry-over from other donors' samples. The sample in question was CD8+ T cells from cultured PBMCs, obtained from culture after CMV antigen stimulation. CDR3 protein: CASSSPGQIYEQYF. In nucleotides, the CDR3 is TGTGCCAGCAGCTCTCCGGGACAGATCTACGAGCAGTACTTC.